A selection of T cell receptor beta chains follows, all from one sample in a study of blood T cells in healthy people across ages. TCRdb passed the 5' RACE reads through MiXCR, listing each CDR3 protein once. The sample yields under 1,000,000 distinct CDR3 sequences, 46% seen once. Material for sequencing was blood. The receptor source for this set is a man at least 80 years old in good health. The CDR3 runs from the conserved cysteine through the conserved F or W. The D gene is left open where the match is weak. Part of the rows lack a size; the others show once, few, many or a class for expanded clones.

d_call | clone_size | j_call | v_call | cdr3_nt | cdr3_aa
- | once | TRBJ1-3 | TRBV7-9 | TGTGCCAGCAGCCCCGATGGGGGAACTGGAAACACCATATATTTT | CASSPDGGTGNTIYF
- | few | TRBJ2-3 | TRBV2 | TGTGCCAGCAACGATGGGACATCAGATACGCAGTATTTT | CASNDGTSDTQYF
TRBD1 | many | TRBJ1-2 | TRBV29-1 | TGCAGCGTTGATGGGGGACAGGGGGCGAGAGGCTACACCTTC | CSVDGGQGARGYTF
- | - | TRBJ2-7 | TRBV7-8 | TGTGCCAGCAGTTCCTTTAGCGGAGCCGGCTACGAGCAGTACTTC | CASSSFSGAGYEQYF
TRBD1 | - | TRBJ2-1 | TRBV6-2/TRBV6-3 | TGTGCCAGCAACGCGAACCGCCGGGACAGGGTTTACAATGAGCAGTTCTTC | CASNANRRDRVYNEQFF
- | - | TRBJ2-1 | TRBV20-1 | TGCAGTGCTAGTCCCGTGGCGGGGGCCTCCTACAATGAGCAGTTCTTC | CSASPVAGASYNEQFF
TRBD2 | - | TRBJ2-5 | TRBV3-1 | TGTGCCAGCAGCCGTTCCGGGACTAGTCGGGAGACCCAGTACTTC | CASSRSGTSRETQYF
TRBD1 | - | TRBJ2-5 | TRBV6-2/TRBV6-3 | TGTGCCAGCAGAGCCGGGACAGTGATGAAAGAGACCCAGTACTTC | CASRAGTVMKETQYF
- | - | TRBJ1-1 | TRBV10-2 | TGCGCCAGCAGTAGCAGGGGCCTGAGTACTGAAGCTTTCTTT | CASSSRGLSTEAFF
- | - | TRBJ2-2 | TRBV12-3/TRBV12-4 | TGTGCCAGCAGTTTCGGTCCCCCGAACACCGGGGAGCTGTTTTTT | CASSFGPPNTGELFF
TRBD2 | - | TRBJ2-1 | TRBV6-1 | TGTGCCAGCAGTGCAGCGGGAGGTACGGACGATGAGCAGTTCTTC | CASSAAGGTDDEQFF
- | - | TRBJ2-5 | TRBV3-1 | TGTGCCAGCAGCCAAGTAGAGACCCAGTACTTC | CASSQVETQYF
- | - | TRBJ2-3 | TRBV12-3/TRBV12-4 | TGTGCCAGCAGTGAATTACGTCTCCCAGATACGCAGTATTTT | CASSELRLPDTQYF
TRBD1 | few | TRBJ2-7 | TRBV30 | TGTGCCTGGAGTGTACAGGGGGCCTACGAGCAGTACTTC | CAWSVQGAYEQYF
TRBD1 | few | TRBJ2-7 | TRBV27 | TGTGCCAGCAGTCCCGGGACAGGTGCTATAGGCTACGAGCAGTACTTC | CASSPGTGAIGYEQYF
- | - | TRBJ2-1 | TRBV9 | TGTGCCAGCAGCCCCTCTGGGCGGTCCTTCTCCTACCATGAGCAGTTCTTC | CASSPSGRSFSYHEQFF
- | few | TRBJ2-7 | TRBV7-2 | TGTGCCAGCAGCTGGAGAGGGTTTGGCTACGAGCAGTACTTC | CASSWRGFGYEQYF
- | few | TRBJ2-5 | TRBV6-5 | TGTGCCAGCGGGATCCCTGGTGAGACCCAGTACTTC | CASGIPGETQYF
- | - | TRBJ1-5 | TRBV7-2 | TGTGCCAGCAGCTTAGCGCTCCAGATGCACAATCAGCCCCAGCATTTT | CASSLALQMHNQPQHF
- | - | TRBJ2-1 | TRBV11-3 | TGTGCCAGCAGCACCCGACAGGTCCCGCGCAATGAGCAGTTCTTC | CASSTRQVPRNEQFF
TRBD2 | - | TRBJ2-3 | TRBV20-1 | TGCAGTGCTTCGACTAGCGGGATATGGTCTCGTCCCACAGATACGCAGTATTTT | CSASTSGIWSRPTDTQYF
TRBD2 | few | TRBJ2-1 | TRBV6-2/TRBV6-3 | TGTGCCAGCAGTTACACGAGGACTAGCGGAGAGCAGTTCTTC | CASSYTRTSGEQFF
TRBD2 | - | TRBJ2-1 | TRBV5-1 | TGCGCCAGCAGCCGGGGGCCTAGTCGACTAGCGGGAGAATATGAGCAGTTCTTC | CASSRGPSRLAGEYEQFF
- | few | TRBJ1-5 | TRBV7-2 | TGTGCCAGCAGCGACGGGGGGGATCAGCCCCAGCATTTT | CASSDGGDQPQHF
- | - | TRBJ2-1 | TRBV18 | TGTGCCAGCGCACTTTTGAGTAACAATGAGCAGTTCTTC | CASALLSNNEQFF
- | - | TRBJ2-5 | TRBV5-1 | TGCGCCAGCTACCCGGGGACTTCCGAGACCCAGTACTTC | CASYPGTSETQYF
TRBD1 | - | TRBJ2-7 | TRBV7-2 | TGTGCCAGCAGCTTTAGACAGGGTTTGGGCGAGCAGTACTTC | CASSFRQGLGEQYF
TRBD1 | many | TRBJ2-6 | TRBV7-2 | TGTGCCAGCAGCTCGAACAGGGGGTACTCTGGGGCCAACGTCCTGACTTTC | CASSSNRGYSGANVLTF
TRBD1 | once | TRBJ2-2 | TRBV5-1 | TGCGCCAGCTGCCGGGACAGGGGCGGCACCGGGGAGCTGTTTTTT | CASCRDRGGTGELFF
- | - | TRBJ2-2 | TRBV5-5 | TGTGCCAGCAGCTTGGACGGGTTCCAGGCCGGGAGCGGGGAGCTGTTTTTT | CASSLDGFQAGSGELFF
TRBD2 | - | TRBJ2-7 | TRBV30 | TGTGCCTGGAGTGTACTGACTAGCGGGAGGGTAAGCGAGCAGTACTTC | CAWSVLTSGRVSEQYF
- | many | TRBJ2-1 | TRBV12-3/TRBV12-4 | TGTGCCAGCAGCTTAGGGGGTGAGCAGTTCTTC | CASSLGGEQFF
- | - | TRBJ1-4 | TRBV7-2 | TGTGCCAGCAAGGGCGGCCGAACTAATGAAAAACTGTTTTTT | CASKGGRTNEKLFF
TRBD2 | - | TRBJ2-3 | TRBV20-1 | TGCAGTGCTAGGCTGAACAGACTAGCGGCTAGCACAGATACGCAGTATTTT | CSARLNRLAASTDTQYF
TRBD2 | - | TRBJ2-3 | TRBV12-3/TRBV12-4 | TGTGCCAGCAGCACTAGCGGTTTTAGCACAGATACGCAGTATTTT | CASSTSGFSTDTQYF
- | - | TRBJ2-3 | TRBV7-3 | TGTGCCAGCAGCCACGGCCCAGATACGCAGTATTTT | CASSHGPDTQYF